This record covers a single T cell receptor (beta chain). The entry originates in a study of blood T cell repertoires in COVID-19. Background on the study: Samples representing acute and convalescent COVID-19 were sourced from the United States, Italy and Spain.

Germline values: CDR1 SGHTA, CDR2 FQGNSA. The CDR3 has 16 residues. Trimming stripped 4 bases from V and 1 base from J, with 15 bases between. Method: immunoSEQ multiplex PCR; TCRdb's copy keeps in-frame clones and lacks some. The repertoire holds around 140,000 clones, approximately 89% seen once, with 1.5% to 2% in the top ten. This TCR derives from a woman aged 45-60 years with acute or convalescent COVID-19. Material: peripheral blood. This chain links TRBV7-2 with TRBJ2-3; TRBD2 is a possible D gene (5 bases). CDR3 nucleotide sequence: TGTGCCAGCAGCTCCACCTTTCGGGGTCGCACAGATACGCAGTATTTT. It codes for CASSSTFRGRTDTQYF.